The sequence of this T cell receptor (beta chain) was determined in a study of cytomegalovirus exposure and HLA in healthy donors (dated by TCRdb to between 2016 and 2019). Context from the whole study: According to an earlier analysis of 450 to 650 of the donors, about 180 million T cells yielded 100 million or so unique TCR beta sequences and 276 Gb of sequence data. An early release covering roughly 600 HLA-typed donors comprised about 290 gigabases of sequencing data and tens of millions of unique TCR sequences. Across approximately 420 genotyped donors of the cohort, an average of roughly 230,000 unique TCR beta nucleotide sequences per donor were sequenced, and roughly a sixth of those sequences were non-productive. In an earlier analysis of roughly 600 of the donors, high-throughput TCR beta sequencing was used to judge whether each TCR beta V gene segment behaved as functional or pseudogenic. All discovery cohort repertoires had been generated on a single sequencing platform. The aim of the study was to test whether cataloging public T cell receptors could identify signatures of past pathogen exposure. To predict cytomegalovirus infection status, the study combined high-throughput TCR immunosequencing, statistical association of individual TCRs with disease status, and machine learning. Of the roughly 400 genotyped donors, about 84% fell in the genetic ancestry cluster associated with self-reported Caucasian donors. Rather than using new phenotypic data, the later analysis identified candidate immune exposures from TCR beta sequences and from how often those sequences occurred across donors. The T cell repertoires of about 700 subjects were profiled by immunosequencing and related to cytomegalovirus serostatus. Typing coverage differed by locus: A, B, C, DRB1 and DQB1 were typed in roughly 620-630 donors, DQA1 in about 510, DPA1 in some 600, and DPB1 in 400 to 480. In a later genetic analysis, genome-wide SNP genotypes for about three fifths of the roughly 670 donors were used, and that subset was treated as a discovery cohort. HLA typing included class I and class II loci at four-digit resolution. To study patterns of TCR occurrence, a later analysis re-analyzed previously published TCR beta repertoires from under 750 donors and added high-resolution HLA genotyping. Along with the roughly 610-subject first cohort, a separate validation cohort of over a hundred different subjects was used. Donor age, sex, ethnicity and CMV serostatus were collected together with the repertoire data. Roughly five DR-DQ haplotypes were treated as single units for association and clustering because of strong linkage in the cohort. Summary of the overall study and its limitations: Compared with equally common non-associated chains, HLA-associated TCR beta chains in a later analysis were more clonally expanded and had lower generation probabilities. Broadly in line with IMGT annotations, most TCR beta V segments showed up in productive rearrangements about 90% or about 30% of the time in an earlier analysis of several hundred of the donors. In a later genetic analysis, a missense DCLRE1C variant was associated with V-gene and J-gene trimming of TCR beta chains, and the association was replicated in an independent cohort. In both the original and validation cohorts, the classifier was reported to diagnose cytomegalovirus status with high specificity and sensitivity. A cluster of highly shared sequence variants was judged likely to be a technical artifact of the sequencing pipeline. When HLA alleles, especially DR and DQ, strongly co-occurred, TCR associations were difficult to assign to individual alleles. In vitro tests confirmed that a few of the cytomegalovirus-associated TCR beta chains recognize cytomegalovirus antigens. According to a later genetic analysis, donors in an Asian-associated ancestry cluster had fewer N-insertions in productive TCRs than the approximately 700-donor mean. At a false discovery rate of 0.05, a later analysis linked about 17,000 TCR beta sequences to specific HLA alleles. Sequencing depth was assumed to be roughly uniform across donors in the presence/absence analyses, though that assumption may not hold. The authors suggested that the approach could potentially be generalized to other disease states and immunological phenotypes. In this cohort, only TCR beta chains were sequenced, and detectable features were limited by the absence of alpha or paired-chain data. Across donors, most TCR sequences were observed very rarely, whereas some public TCRs were present in many individuals. According to a later analysis, most CMV-associated TCR beta chains appeared to be HLA-restricted, and the HLA associations seemed to be driven largely by CMV exposure. According to a later analysis, TCR association rates differed among HLA loci, with DRB1 alleles showing the most associated TCRs and HLA-C alleles showing the fewest. A further reported finding was that TCR beta sequences accurately predicted the HLA-A and HLA-B alleles for most subjects in the first cohort. A total of 164 TCR beta chains were listed by the study as associated with cytomegalovirus. For the cohort, immune exposure information was limited to CMV serostatus. Because some donors lacked HLA typing at each locus, the association tests relied only on the typed subset. Seventeen rarely observed V segments, including chromosome 9 orphons, were excluded from the earlier analysis of almost 600 of the donors because counts were too low. In a later analysis, several top co-occurrence clusters were reported to appear linked to parvovirus B19, influenza, CMV and Epstein-Barr virus. Linkage disequilibrium might explain the correlated functional status among segregating V segments, but an unknown experimental factor could not be ruled out.

Receptor amplification or capture employed the immunoSEQ multiplex PCR assay. For the multiplex PCR, a mixture combining 60 forward primers for TCR Vbeta segments and 13 reverse primers for TCR Jbeta segments was used. Amplification of the CDR3 region of rearranged TCR beta genes was performed with a multiplex PCR assay on genomic DNA. The Illumina HiSeq System was used to sequence the amplified TCR beta libraries as 87-base-pair reads. On the study's bioinformatics: In a later analysis, tens of millions of unique TCR beta chains were counted across the roughly 670 repertoires, and around 10 million of these chains were shared by at least two donors. A nearest-neighbor algorithm error-corrected the raw reads and collapsed the reads into unique sequences, merging closely related sequences to remove PCR and sequencing errors. CDR3 sequences were aligned to IMGT reference sequences to assign V, D and J gene segments. For a sequence to be retained, a match of at least six nucleotides to both a V gene segment and a J gene segment was required. Rearrangements were called productive when the CDR3 lacked stop codons and stayed in frame with V and J; all others were non-productive. CDR3 was defined according to IMGT convention as the region running from the second conserved V-encoded cysteine to the conserved J-encoded phenylalanine. In an earlier analysis of 500 to 650 of the donors, sequences lacking an unambiguous match to a single V gene segment were excluded. In an earlier analysis of almost 600 of the donors, a V segment was called functional when productive rearrangements were above 56.7%, and segregating when the standard deviation between donors exceeded 5%. To diagnose cytomegalovirus status from the catalog of TCR beta chain sequences, a statistical classification framework was built. In a later analysis, TCR nucleotide sequences were compared against IMGT/GENE-DB human TR gene sequences so that V and J genes could be assigned. A later analysis assigned CDR3 sequences and most-parsimonious VDJ recombination scenarios with the TCRdist pipeline. In a later analysis, every TCR beta chain was defined by the combination of its CDR3 amino acid sequence and its V-gene family, and reads without a unique V-gene family were dropped. To address suspected cross-contamination and a sequencing artifact, a later analysis removed around 590 highly shared, low-generation-probability nucleotide sequences. A later analysis calculated a clonal expansion index for each public chain from normalized within-repertoire ranks of inferred template counts. In a later analysis, generation probabilities were computed using a VDJ recombination model fitted to out-of-frame rearrangements, and the results were checked against IGoR. In a later analysis, hypergeometric tests were used to score TCR-TCR, TCR-HLA and TCR-CMV co-occurrence, with a repertoire-size bias correction applied to TCR pairs. In a later analysis, false discovery rates were estimated by permuting HLA or CMV assignments 20 times. In a later analysis, co-occurring TCRs were grouped using DBSCAN, and TCRdist sequence similarity was added for clustering within HLA-allele-positive subsets. Repertoires with fewer than 30,000 or more than 120,000 public chains, plus five repertoires with anomalous nucleotide sharing, were excluded from co-occurrence clustering. TCRdb provides this immuneACCESS table in a form limited to in-frame rearrangements. Some clones are lacking; in checked studies, under half of them reflect an unresolved V gene, and why the rest are absent is not known. V and J calls plus clone size are reproduced from that table; the DNA served to infer D and trimming. For this sample there are approximately 160,000 clones; roughly 80% appear just once. The ten largest clones add up to about 4.9% of the sample.

In regard to this clone: Its specific antigen is unknown. Base quality data are lacking; no much larger clone is found one base away.

In total, just over 650 healthy bone marrow donors made up the cohort. Cohort members were all nominally healthy when sampled, although unrecorded immune exposures were likely present. The donor was CMV seronegative and was included in the group of hundreds of seronegative cohort members. A peripheral blood sample was collected from each donor, and TCR beta sequencing was performed on peripheral blood mononuclear cells. The Qiagen DNeasy Blood Extraction Kit was used to extract genomic DNA from the blood cell samples. This sequence originates from a male donor in good health and CMV-seronegative. Material: PBMCs.

The CDR3 region: CASSLDGGFQPQHF. Here is the DNA: TGTGCCAGCAGCTTAGACGGCGGGTTTCAGCCCCAGCATTTT. The chain couples TRBV7-9 to TRBJ1-5, with no D gene named confidently. At the junction V is shortened by 1 base and J by 6 bases, with 10 bases in between. From cysteine to phenylalanine, the CDR3 is 14 amino acids long. The only DNA kept is the CDR3, 42 bases in frame from the first base. As encoded in the germline V gene (reference sequence), CDR1 is SEHNR while CDR2 is FQNEAQ.